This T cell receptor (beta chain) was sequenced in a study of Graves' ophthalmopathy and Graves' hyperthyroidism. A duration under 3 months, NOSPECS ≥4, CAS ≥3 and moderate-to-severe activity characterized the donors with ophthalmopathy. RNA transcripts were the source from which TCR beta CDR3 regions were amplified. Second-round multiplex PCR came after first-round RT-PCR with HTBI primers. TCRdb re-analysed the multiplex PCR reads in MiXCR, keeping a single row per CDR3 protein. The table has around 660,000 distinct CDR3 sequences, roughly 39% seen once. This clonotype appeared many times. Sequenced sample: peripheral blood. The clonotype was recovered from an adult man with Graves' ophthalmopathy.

The CDR3 DNA reads TGTGCCAGCCGTCTGGGGCAACAAAATCAGCCCCAGCATTTT. Amino acid sequence: CASRLGQQNQPQHF. This chain uses TRBV2 with TRBJ1-5, with D tentatively TRBD1 (5 bases). The ends were cut back, 8 bases at V and 4 bases at J, with 15 bases in the middle. The germline V gene has CDR1 SNHLY and CDR2 FYNNEI. The CDR3 is 14 amino acids.